Given below is one T cell receptor beta chain in context. What it binds is unknown. This entry comes from a study of CD8 T cells in ankylosing spondylitis. Study observations and caveats: Prior work had noted some motif variants in reactive arthritis blood and synovial fluid. Disease-linked clones had a CD8+ phenotype and relatively low frequency in peripheral blood. A TCR beta motif of 7 to 9 highly homologous variants seemed to mark ankylosing spondylitis blood.

Preparation of TCR beta libraries was done by quantitative 5'-RACE with molecular barcodes. TCRdb used MiXCR to reprocess the 5' RACE reads, holding one entry per CDR3 protein. The sample has over 150,000 distinct CDR3 sequences, around 13% seen once. V dropped 8 bases and J dropped 2 bases, with 18 bases sitting between them. The germline V gene has CDR1 MNHNS and CDR2 SASEGT. The CDR3 length is 15 residues. The sample comprised blood, either unsorted or a sorted T cell fraction (not recorded which). This chain joins TRBV6-1 and TRBJ2-5; D could derive from TRBD1 or TRBD2 (5 bases each). The receptor was derived from a male donor with ankylosing spondylitis or in good health (not recorded which). The CDR3 sequence: CASGPGLGRQETQYF. The DNA of the CDR3 is TGTGCCAGCGGGCCGGGGCTGGGTCGACAAGAGACCCAGTACTTC.